Included here is one TCR beta chain sequence, with context. This record comes from a study of blood T cell repertoires in COVID-19. Study-wide background: Recovered participants had two consecutive negative NP/OP PCR tests, healthcare professional clearance, or symptom resolution.

Authors' methods: Cell counts per sample came from amplifying reference gene primers. Measured with immunoSEQ multiplex PCR; TCRdb has only the in-frame clones, and not every one. For V, J and clone size, that table is used; D and trimming come from the DNA. The repertoire holds around 360,000 clones, with more than 75% as singletons. The CDR3 is 13 residues long. Germline V gene data show CDR1 as KGHSH and CDR2 as LQKENI. V was pared by 5 bases and J by 2 bases, with 9 bases between. Participants spanned ages roughly 18 to 90 years and resided in about 24 US areas. Material: PBMCs or T cells enriched from blood (not recorded which). The V gene is TRBV18, the J gene TRBJ1-2; no reliable D call. The sequence derives from a man aged 35 to 55 in a cohort exposed to, infected with or recovered from COVID-19 (not recorded which). This chain's CDR3 is CASSDTQNYGYTF. The CDR3 DNA is TGTGCCAGCTCAGACACGCAGAACTATGGCTACACCTTC.